These 4 T cell receptor beta chains were sequenced from one sample in a study of OX40 agonist ivuxolimab in advanced cancers. Using immunoSEQ multiplex PCR, the repertoire was profiled, and TCRdb retains in-frame clones only, with some absent. Seen here are almost 70,000 clones, 86% observed once, and the top ten hold approximately 8%. The sequencing here drew on CD4+ or CD8+ T cells sorted from blood, taken in a trial of the OX40 agonist ivuxolimab. The receptors were gathered from an adult with an advanced solid tumor such as melanoma, head and neck, liver or kidney cancer.

This chain links TRBV11-2 with TRBJ2-3, with D possibly matching TRBD2 (7 bases). Trimming removed 3 bases at V and 8 bases at J, with 18 bases between. Germline CDR1 and CDR2: SGHAT and FQNNGV. This CDR3 contains 15 residues. The CDR3 DNA is TGTGCCAGCAGCTTTAATAGGGGGGAGGGTGGTACGCAGTATTTT. As protein: CASSFNRGEGGTQYF. Drawing the rest from reference TRBV11-2 and TRBJ2-3, the complete variable domain is EAGVAQSPRYKIIEKRQSVAFWCNPISGHATLYWYQQILGQGPKLLIQFQNNGVVDDSQLPKDRFSAERLKGVDSTLKIQPAKLEDSAVYLCASSFNRGEGGTQYFGPGTRLTVL.

The rearrangement joins TRBV9 to TRBJ2-5; D is undetermined. CDR1 is SGDLS and CDR2 is YYNGEE in the germline V gene. The CDR3 runs 14 residues. Deletions cut 0 bases from V and 5 bases from J, with 11 bases between. This CDR3 reads CASSVGGVVETQYF. The CDR3 DNA is TGTGCCAGCAGCGTAGGGGGTGTGGTGGAGACCCAGTACTTC. The entire variable domain, with the rest obtained from reference TRBV9 and TRBJ2-5, is as follows: DSGVTQTPKHLITATGQRVTLRCSPRSGDLSVYWYQQSLDQGLQFLIQYYNGEERAKGNILERFSAQQFPDLHSELNLSSLELGDSALYFCASSVGGVVETQYFGPGTRLLVL.

The V call is TRBV12-2, the J call TRBJ1-6. TRBV12-2 is reported as a pseudogene. The CDR3 covers 17 residues. As DNA, the CDR3 is TGTGCAAGTCGCCCCTGGAGGACGGGGCGTCTGAATTCACCCCTCCACTTT. It codes for CASRPWRTGRLNSPLHF.

The J gene is TRBJ2-3, the V gene TRBV4-2; 10 nucleotides align to TRBD2. V was clipped by 1 base and J by 4 bases; unmatched bases: 2. Germline CDR1 is LGHNA and CDR2 is YNFKEQ. This CDR3 region has 15 residues. Written as DNA, the CDR3 is TGTGCCAGCAGCCAAGTAGCGGGGGGTTCAGATACGCAGTATTTT. Encoded protein: CASSQVAGGSDTQYF.